This T cell receptor (beta chain) was observed in a study of OX40 agonist ivuxolimab in advanced cancers. For context, the study as a whole: Ivuxolimab was an agonistic, fully human IgG2 monoclonal antibody directed against OX40 (CD134), a costimulatory receptor. The dose-escalation cohort was roughly 80% male with a mean age of approximately 60 years, ranging from roughly 23 to 90. Among the approximately 50 dose-escalation patients, around 19 had hepatocellular carcinoma, 15 or so melanoma, 9 renal cell carcinoma and 9 head and neck cancer. The paper covers the monotherapy dose-escalation part of the phase I ivuxolimab trial, which included N = 52 patients. Partial responses occurred in three dose-escalation patients, of whom one had hepatocellular carcinoma and two had cutaneous melanoma. Prior anti-PD-1, anti-PD-L1 or anti-CTLA-4 therapy was permitted, and checkpoint inhibitors had been received by less than 45% of dose-escalation patients. Intravenous ivuxolimab was administered to patients every 2 weeks at six dose levels: 0.01, 0.1, 0.3, 1.5, 3 and 10 mg/kg. The purpose of peripheral TCRbeta sequencing was to test whether ivuxolimab changed TCR sequence diversity and led to clonal T-cell expansion.

For sequencing of the TCRbeta CDR3 region, genomic DNA was extracted from the sorted cells. The immunoSEQ Assay was used for sequencing of TCRbeta CDR3 regions. TCRdb's version of the immuneACCESS table is confined to in-frame rearrangements and falls short of the full clone set. An unresolved V gene accounts for under half of the shortfall where checked; the remainder is of unknown origin. Present in this sample are 74,000 or so clones, approximately 88% of which were seen just once. The ten largest clones add up to 9% to 10% of the sample. Cut back by 3 bases and 4 bases, the V and J ends lie 12 bases apart. From a lookup of the germline V gene, CDR1 and CDR2 are SQVTM and ANQGSEA. Its CDR3 holds 14 amino acids, cysteine through phenylalanine. The kept DNA is CDR3 alone, 42 bases in frame from the first base. Study-wide findings and limitations: After ivuxolimab, expanded clones were on average more numerous among CD8+ T cells than among CD4+ T cells. In the 0.1-3.0 mg/kg groups, partial responders had among the lowest normalized peripheral clonal expansion, particularly in CD8+ T cells. Clonal expansion of both CD4+ and CD8+ blood T cells was observed from baseline to week 6 at doses 0.1 to 3.0 mg/kg. Antigen specificity was not determined for the clonally expanded peripheral T cells. Low levels of normalized T-cell clonal expansion were also seen in some patients who did not respond.

Patients with autoimmune disease history or receiving systemic immunosuppression were excluded from the trial. Peripheral blood for TCR sequencing was drawn from every dose cohort at baseline, at cycle 4 day 1 and at cycle 7 day 1. Samples were obtained from an open-label, multicenter, first-in-human phase I dose-escalation trial of ivuxolimab. Adults with locally advanced or metastatic melanoma, renal cell, hepatocellular, or head and neck squamous cell carcinoma were enrolled in the trial. Before TCR sequencing, CD4+ T cells and CD8+ T cells were sorted from peripheral blood as separate populations. This clone is regarded as medium-sized (0.01 to 0.1%). Its antigen target is currently unknown. No much larger clone is present one base from it, and per-base qualities are unavailable.

The chain uses TRBV29-1 and TRBJ1-4; TRBD1 is possibly the D segment (6 matching bases). The material was CD4+ or CD8+ T cells sorted from blood, obtained in a trial of the OX40 agonist ivuxolimab. The receptor's source is an adult with an advanced solid tumor such as melanoma, head and neck, liver or kidney cancer. The DNA is as follows: TGCAGCGTTGAGGCCAGGGGCGTTAATGAAAAACTGTTTTTT. This codes for CSVEARGVNEKLFF.